The 26 T cell receptor beta chains given below trace back to one sample, sequenced in a study of blood T cells in healthy people across ages. Through a sample-barcoded 5' primer and a J-beta primer mix, a second PCR was run for about 6 to 11 cycles. MiXCR, applied by TCRdb to the 5' RACE reads, yields one record per CDR3 protein. The repertoire has around 520,000 distinct CDR3 sequences, roughly a quarter of them found once; the top ten carry 3.6%. These data also formed part of another study, on T cells of mothers and their children.

Sequencing was performed on blood. The source of these receptors is a boy aged 2 to 9 in good health.

This clonotype showed up just a few times. V gene TRBV5-1 combines with J gene TRBJ2-7; 8 bases align to TRBD1. The CDR3 has 15 residues. Germline assignment: CDR1 SGHRS and CDR2 YFSETQ. Losses at the gene ends were 5 bases for V and 3 bases for J; bases not matched to a gene: 10. The CDR3 loop reads CASRDWGTGLYEQYF. CDR3 coding DNA: TGCGCCAGCAGGGATTGGGGGACAGGCCTCTACGAGCAGTACTTC.

This clonotype turned up a few times. V is TRBV27 and J is TRBJ2-3; 10 nucleotides agree with TRBD2. Germline loops: CDR1 MNHEY, CDR2 SMNVEV (reference sequence). J lost 5 bases, V lost 2 bases, and 7 bases had no gene match. There are 16 residues in the CDR3. The CDR3 here is CASSLAGTSVLDTQYF. The DNA for the CDR3 is TGTGCCAGCAGTTTAGCCGGGACTAGCGTTTTAGATACGCAGTATTTT.

The chain has TRBV6-5 and TRBJ2-7; D remains unclear. Germline values: CDR1 MNHEY, CDR2 SVGAGI. The CDR3 loop spans 14 amino acids. Trimming stripped 0 bases from V and 6 bases from J, with 12 bases between. The DNA for the CDR3 is TGTGCCAGCAGTTACTCGATACGTTTCAGCGAGCAGTACTTC. Translation: CASSYSIRFSEQYF.

This sequence joins TRBV12-3 or TRBV12-4 and TRBJ1-2, with 8 bases fitting TRBD1. V lost 5 bases to trimming and J lost 5 bases; unmatched junction nucleotides: 13. The CDR3 covers 16 residues. The CDR3 reads CASSLGQGGFRYGYTF. The CDR3 nucleotides are TGTGCCAGCAGTCTCGGACAGGGAGGGTTCCGTTATGGCTACACCTTC.

This clonotype has only a few counts. The CDR3 is CSVSHSTDTQYF. CDR3 nucleotides: TGCAGCGTCTCTCATAGCACAGATACGCAGTATTTT. The rearrangement joins TRBV29-1 to TRBJ2-3; D unresolved. CDR3 length equals 12 residues. Germline V CDR1 and CDR2: SQVTM, ANQGSEA. V was pared by 6 bases and J by 0 bases, with 7 bases between.

This clonotype was seen more than once but under ten times. The chain uses TRBV7-9 and TRBJ2-3, with 12 bases matching TRBD2. Germline CDR1 and CDR2: SEHNR and FQNEAQ (reference sequence). J lost 3 bases, V lost 5 bases, and 15 bases had no gene match. The CDR3 is 19 amino acids. The CDR3 coding sequence is TGTGCCAGCAGCCGAAGTTTCCTAGCGGGGGGGCTTGGAACAGATACGCAGTATTTT. Its protein is CASSRSFLAGGLGTDTQYF.

The chain's CDR3 is CAWSVGLAGGPGMSFTDTQYF. CDR3 in DNA: TGTGCCTGGAGTGTGGGACTAGCGGGAGGGCCCGGAATGTCCTTCACAGATACGCAGTATTTT. This rearrangement joins TRBV30 to TRBJ2-3; 16 nucleotides line up with TRBD2. The CDR3 consists of 21 residues. The germline CDR1 and CDR2 sequences are GTSNPN and SVGIG (reference sequence). Germline trimming cut 0 bases from V and 2 bases from J; bases unmatched to any gene: 14. The complete variable domain, with remaining parts taken from reference TRBV30 and TRBJ2-3, reads SQTIHQWPATLVQPVGSPLSLECTVEGTSNPNLYWYRQAAGRGLQLLFYSVGIGQISSEVPQNLSASRPQDRQFILSSKKLLLSDSGFYLCAWSVGLAGGPGMSFTDTQYFGPGTRLTVL.

This rearrangement joins TRBV3-1 to TRBJ2-4; D gene unclear. This CDR3 region has 13 residues. The germline V gene encodes CDR1 LGHDT and CDR2 YNNKEL (reference sequence). Deletions cut 0 bases from V and 7 bases from J, with 7 bases between. CDR3 coding DNA: TGTGCCAGCAGCCAAGACCAGCCGAACATTCAGTACTTC. Translation gives CASSQDQPNIQYF.

This chain links TRBV29-1 with TRBJ2-5; D possibly corresponds to TRBD1 (5 bases). The V end was cut by 3 bases, the J end by 1 base, with 9 bases between. CDR1 is SQVTM and CDR2 is ANQGSEA in the germline V gene. This CDR3 has 13 residues. CDR3 nucleotide sequence: TGCAGCGTTGATTTGGACATCCAAGAGACCCAGTACTTC. Amino acids: CSVDLDIQETQYF.

The chain links TRBV27 to TRBJ2-7; 7 nucleotides line up with TRBD2. V gave up 6 bases and J gave up 1 base; unmatched junction bases: 9. The CDR3 sequence is 15 residues long. Germline assignment: CDR1 MNHEY and CDR2 SMNVEV (reference sequence). The CDR3 sequence is CASSNRAGKSYEQYF. DNA of the CDR3: TGTGCCAGCAGCAATCGAGCGGGAAAATCCTACGAGCAGTACTTC.

V usage is TRBV7-9 and J usage is TRBJ2-5, with TRBD1 as a possible D gene (7 bases). The J call may be in error: the DNA end matches TRBJ2-7 better. Germline CDR1 reads SEHNR; CDR2 reads FQNEAQ (reference sequence). The length of the CDR3 is 15 residues. For the CDR3, the DNA is TGTGCCAGCAGCCACCAGAGACAGGGAGGCTACGAGCAGTACTTC. Its translation: CASSHQRQGGYEQYF.

The V and J genes are TRBV28 and TRBJ2-7; D might be TRBD1 (6 bases). V was trimmed by 6 bases and J by 5 bases, leaving 20 bases between them. CDR3 length: 15 residues. Germline-derived CDR1 and CDR2 are MDHEN and SYDVKM. The CDR3 DNA is TGTGCCAGCAGCCCCCGGGGCAGGGGTGAAAACGAGCAGTACTTC. Its protein is CASSPRGRGENEQYF.

The CDR3 DNA reads as TGTGCCAGCAGCGTACACTCAGGGGATTTTTCAGAGACCCAGTACTTC. Its protein is CASSVHSGDFSETQYF. V gene TRBV9 combines with J gene TRBJ2-5, with D possibly being TRBD1 (6 bases). Germline V gene lookup returns CDR1 SGDLS and CDR2 YYNGEE. Between the trimmed V and J ends, which lost 1 base and 4 bases, there was a span of 17 bases. The CDR3 covers 16 residues.

The chain joins TRBV4-3 to TRBJ2-3; D gene uncertain. V lost 0 bases and J 0 bases, leaving 10 bases between the germline ends. From germline, CDR1 is LGHNA and CDR2 YSLEER. The CDR3 extends over 16 amino acids. This CDR3 is CASSQELRTSTDTQYF. For the CDR3, the DNA is TGCGCCAGCAGCCAAGAACTAAGAACTAGCACAGATACGCAGTATTTT.

V gene TRBV5-5 combines with J gene TRBJ2-1; 14 nucleotides agree with TRBD2. CDR3 length equals 16 residues. Germline loops: CDR1 SGHKS, CDR2 YYEKEE (reference sequence). V was pared by 1 base and J by 8 bases, with 5 bases of the junction left unmatched. CDR3 bases: TGTGCCAGCAGCTTGCCGGGACTAGCGGGAGTAGATGAGCAGTTCTTC. Translated: CASSLPGLAGVDEQFF.

The J gene is TRBJ1-5, the V gene TRBV21-1; the D segment call TRBD1 is taken from the table without a DNA check. TRBV21-1 is a listed pseudogene. This CDR3 contains 15 residues. The CDR3 DNA sequence: TGTGCCAGCAGTAGGGCGCGGGGAAGCAATCAGCCCCAGCATTTT. It translates to CASSRARGSNQPQHF.

The rearrangement uses TRBV27 and TRBJ1-6; D is undetermined. With 4 bases removed from V and 4 bases from J, the gap between germline ends came to 5 bases. The germline CDR1 and CDR2 sequences are MNHEY and SMNVEV (reference sequence). This CDR3 has 13 residues. The CDR3 DNA sequence: TGTGCCAGCAGTTCGAGTTATAATTCACCCCTCCACTTT. Translation: CASSSSYNSPLHF.

V gene TRBV5-4 combines with J gene TRBJ2-3, with D perhaps being TRBD1 or TRBD2 (6 bases each). CDR1 and CDR2 from the germline V gene are SGHNT and YYREEE (reference sequence). The CDR3 has 15 amino acids. V was shortened by 6 bases and J by 2 bases, with 16 bases between the two germline ends. DNA for the CDR3: TGTGCCAGCACCGGTGGGGGGCCGGTCACAGATACGCAGTATTTT. It codes for CASTGGGPVTDTQYF.

CDR3 amino acids: CASSLGEVRTF. CDR3 nucleotides: TGTGCCAGCAGCTTAGGGGAGGTTCGGACCTTC. The chain carries TRBV13 and TRBJ1-2, with D unclear. With 0 bases removed from V and 14 bases from J, the gap between germline ends came to 10 bases. Germline values: CDR1 PRHDT, CDR2 FYEKMQ (reference sequence). The CDR3 covers 11 residues.

The V call is TRBV7-9, the J call TRBJ2-3, with TRBD2 as a possible D gene (6 bases). Germline V gene sequence: CDR1 SEHNR, CDR2 FQNEAQ (reference sequence). V gave up 5 bases and J gave up 0 bases, with 15 bases separating them. The CDR3 has 16 amino acids. As DNA, the CDR3 is TGTGCCAGCAGCCGGACTACATCCTTTAGCACAGATACGCAGTATTTT. Protein: CASSRTTSFSTDTQYF.

This clonotype was detected ten times or more. This chain links TRBV20-1 with TRBJ2-5; D is uncertain. V lost 5 bases and J 1 base, leaving 11 bases between the germline ends. CDR3 length: 13 residues. The germline V gene has CDR1 DFQATT and CDR2 SNEGSKA (reference sequence). The CDR3 DNA follows: TGCAGTGCTGACCTTGACGGCCAAGAGACCCAGTACTTC. Its translation is CSADLDGQETQYF.

The table lists this clonotype with a few counts. The chain couples TRBV28 to TRBJ2-5; 8 bases map to TRBD2. CDR1 is MDHEN, CDR2 SYDVKM, per germline. Trimming took 8 bases from V and 4 from J; bases not matched to a gene: 15. The CDR3 has 16 amino acids. The CDR3 reads CASGSSGPKGGETQYF. CDR3 in DNA: TGTGCCAGCGGCTCTAGCGGGCCTAAAGGGGGAGAGACCCAGTACTTC.

The table lists this clonotype with a few counts. This chain links TRBV11-1 with TRBJ2-1; D possibly uses TRBD1 or TRBD2 (6 bases each). The germline V and J ends were trimmed by 4 bases and 7 bases, with 17 bases remaining between them. Germline lookup yields CDR1 SGHAT and CDR2 FQDESV (reference sequence). This CDR3 comprises 15 residues. The CDR3 here is CASSWGAHPTNEQFF. The CDR3 nucleotides read TGTGCCAGCAGCTGGGGGGCGCATCCGACGAATGAGCAGTTCTTC.

A note on this clonotype: One junction end does not reproduce the germline sequence, and a read error may be involved. The chain couples TRBV7-2 to TRBJ1-3; 8 bases line up with TRBD1. Germline values: CDR1 SGHTA, CDR2 FQGNSA. The CDR3 totals 19 residues. Here the CDR3 DNA reads TGTGCCGGCAGCTTAGCGCTCGGACAGGGTAAAAGGGCTGGAAACACCATATATTTT. This sequence encodes CAGSLALGQGKRAGNTIYF. The full variable domain, in which reference TRBV7-2 and TRBJ1-3 provide the parts outside the CDR3, is GAGVSQSPSNKVTEKGKDVELRCDPISGHTALYWYRQSLGQGLEFLIYFQGNSAPDKSGLPSDRFSAERTGGSVSTLTIQRTQQEDSAVYLCAGSLALGQGKRAGNTIYFGEGSWLTVV.

The sample holds many counts of this clonotype. This chain connects TRBV12-3 or TRBV12-4 to TRBJ2-5; possibly TRBD2 for D (6 bases). TRBJ2-1 matches the DNA end more closely, so the J call is doubtful. This CDR3 is built from 14 residues. Written as DNA, the CDR3 is TGTGCCAGCAGTTTAGCGGGGGGTCTCAATGAGCAGTTCTTC. Translated: CASSLAGGLNEQFF.

The chain combines TRBV15 with TRBJ1-4, with D possibly being TRBD1 (6 bases). The germline V gene has CDR1 LNHNV and CDR2 YYDKDF (reference sequence). Trimming took 4 bases from V and 5 from J, leaving 14 bases between them. The CDR3 covers 15 residues. CDR3 in DNA: TGTGCCACCAGCACTCCCCGGGGGCCGAATGAAAAACTGTTTTTT. It yields the protein CATSTPRGPNEKLFF. Using reference TRBV15 and TRBJ1-4 for the parts outside the CDR3, the full variable domain is DAMVIQNPRYQVTQFGKPVTLSCSQTLNHNVMYWYQQKSSQAPKLLFHYYDKDFNNEADTPDNFQSRRPNTSFCFLDIRSPGLGDTAMYLCATSTPRGPNEKLFFGSGTQLSVL.